This T cell receptor beta chain was documented in a study of blood T cell repertoires in COVID-19. Study overall: Samples came from the United States, Italy and Spain, spanning acute and convalescent COVID-19. The cDNA or gDNA used as material had been derived from T cells, B-cell-depleted T cells, or PBMCs.

Original processing methods: The assay estimated nucleated cells by amplifying reference gene primers. Method: immunoSEQ multiplex PCR; TCRdb's copy keeps in-frame clones and lacks some. V and J calls and clone size are copied from that table; D and trimming were computed from the DNA. The data hold approximately 150,000 clones, with around 87% observed a single time. The CDR3 consists of 14 residues. Germline lookup yields CDR1 LNHDA and CDR2 SQIVND (reference sequence). With 5 bases removed from V and 3 bases from J, the gap between germline ends came to 11 bases. Followed longitudinally, the Seattle patients had been enrolled during active infection.

Material: peripheral blood. The rearrangement uses TRBV19 and TRBJ1-5; D unclear. This TCR derives from an elderly woman with COVID-19, enrolled during active disease. CDR3 sequence (DNA): TGTGCCAGTAGTTTGCGGGGTTTCAATCAGCCCCAGCATTTT. It codes for CASSLRGFNQPQHF.